The rows below give T cell receptor beta chains drawn from one sample of a study of Ad26.COV2.S vaccination and SARS-CoV-2 variants. The assay was immunoSEQ multiplex PCR, and TCRdb's table has in-frame clones only and misses some. The sample includes roughly 300,000 clones, less than 90% of them seen just once. Sequencing was performed on peripheral blood, taken in a trial of Ad26.COV2.S vaccine versus placebo. These receptors came from a person between 18 and 59 years old who received the Ad26.COV2.S COVID-19 vaccine or a placebo. CDR3s include the opening cysteine and the closing phenylalanine or tryptophan. A D gene is named only where the DNA matches it firmly. Clone size appears in some rows only: once, few, many, or a class for an expanded clone.

J gene: TRBJ1-2; clone size: once; D gene: NA; V gene: TRBV28; CDR3 protein: CASSDQGNRYGYTF; CDR3 DNA: TGTGCCAGCAGTGACCAGGGGAATCGGTATGGCTACACCTTC
J gene: TRBJ1-1; clone size: NA; D gene: NA; V gene: TRBV2; CDR3 protein: CASSLRVGAEAFF; CDR3 DNA: TGTGCCAGCAGCTTACGAGTCGGGGCTGAAGCTTTCTTT
J gene: TRBJ2-3; clone size: NA; D gene: NA; V gene: TRBV4-3; CDR3 protein: CASSQDPSNGHATDTQYF; CDR3 DNA: TGCGCCAGCAGCCAAGATCCCTCAAACGGCCATGCCACAGATACGCAGTATTTT
J gene: TRBJ2-2; clone size: NA; D gene: NA; V gene: TRBV30; CDR3 protein: CAWAEGGPGELFF; CDR3 DNA: TGTGCCTGGGCCGAGGGGGGGCCCGGGGAGCTGTTTTTT
J gene: TRBJ1-2; clone size: NA; D gene: NA; V gene: TRBV5-6; CDR3 protein: CASSLVYGVHYGYTF; CDR3 DNA: TGTGCCAGCAGCTTGGTCTACGGGGTGCACTATGGCTACACCTTC
J gene: TRBJ2-1; clone size: NA; D gene: TRBD1; V gene: TRBV7-2; CDR3 protein: CATGQGIGEQFF; CDR3 DNA: TGTGCCACCGGACAGGGAATTGGTGAGCAGTTCTTC
J gene: TRBJ1-1; clone size: NA; D gene: NA; V gene: TRBV3-1/TRBV3-2; CDR3 protein: CASSPGAREAEAFF; CDR3 DNA: TGTGCCAGCAGCCCCGGCGCGAGGGAGGCTGAAGCTTTCTTT
J gene: TRBJ2-5; clone size: many; D gene: NA; V gene: TRBV18; CDR3 protein: CASSPSELKGQETQYF; CDR3 DNA: TGTGCCAGCTCACCAAGCGAGCTAAAAGGCCAAGAGACCCAGTACTTC
J gene: TRBJ2-5; clone size: NA; D gene: TRBD2; V gene: TRBV6-2/TRBV6-3; CDR3 protein: CASSYRRSGREETQYF; CDR3 DNA: TGTGCCAGCAGTTACAGGCGTAGCGGGAGAGAAGAGACCCAGTACTTC
J gene: TRBJ1-2; clone size: NA; D gene: TRBD1; V gene: TRBV7-9; CDR3 protein: CASSIQGDLDGYTF; CDR3 DNA: TGTGCCAGCAGCATACAGGGGGACTTGGATGGCTACACCTTC
J gene: TRBJ2-3; clone size: NA; D gene: TRBD1; V gene: TRBV28; CDR3 protein: CASSRTGPTNTQYF; CDR3 DNA: TGTGCCAGCAGCAGGACAGGTCCCACAAATACGCAGTATTTT
J gene: TRBJ2-3; clone size: NA; D gene: NA; V gene: TRBV5-5; CDR3 protein: CASSPGASTDTQYF; CDR3 DNA: TGTGCCAGCAGCCCCGGCGCAAGCACAGATACGCAGTATTTT
J gene: TRBJ1-1; clone size: NA; D gene: NA; V gene: TRBV19; CDR3 protein: CASSITTDPNTEAFF; CDR3 DNA: TGTGCCAGTAGTATAACGACAGACCCGAACACTGAAGCTTTCTTT
J gene: TRBJ1-1; clone size: NA; D gene: NA; V gene: TRBV19; CDR3 protein: CASTLPRHRALGTEAFF; CDR3 DNA: TGTGCCAGTACCCTCCCGAGACACCGGGCCCTGGGGACTGAAGCTTTCTTT
J gene: TRBJ2-6; clone size: NA; D gene: NA; V gene: TRBV7-9; CDR3 protein: CASSPYNSGANVLTF; CDR3 DNA: TGTGCCAGCAGCCCTTATAACTCTGGGGCCAACGTCCTGACTTTC
J gene: TRBJ2-2; clone size: NA; D gene: TRBD1; V gene: TRBV4-1; CDR3 protein: CASSQGPGGGNTGELFF; CDR3 DNA: TGCGCCAGCAGCCAAGGGCCAGGGGGCGGCAACACCGGGGAGCTGTTTTTT
J gene: TRBJ2-7; clone size: NA; D gene: NA; V gene: TRBV5-5; CDR3 protein: CASKLEYEQYF; CDR3 DNA: TGTGCCAGCAAGTTAGAATACGAGCAGTACTTC
J gene: TRBJ1-5; clone size: NA; D gene: TRBD1; V gene: TRBV16; CDR3 protein: CASSQSSRGHQPQHF; CDR3 DNA: TGTGCCAGCAGCCAATCTAGCAGGGGGCATCAGCCCCAGCATTTT
J gene: TRBJ2-2; clone size: NA; D gene: NA; V gene: TRBV5-1; CDR3 protein: CASSLALVQNTGELFF; CDR3 DNA: TGCGCCAGCAGCTTGGCCTTGGTTCAGAACACCGGGGAGCTGTTTTTT
J gene: TRBJ1-5; clone size: NA; D gene: NA; V gene: TRBV5-1; CDR3 protein: CASSLDSRNQPQHF; CDR3 DNA: TGCGCCAGCAGCTTGGACAGCCGCAATCAGCCCCAGCATTTT
J gene: TRBJ2-2; clone size: NA; D gene: NA; V gene: TRBV27; CDR3 protein: CASSPLGSNTGELFF; CDR3 DNA: TGTGCCAGCAGTCCCCTCGGCTCAAACACCGGGGAGCTGTTTTTT
J gene: TRBJ2-2; clone size: once; D gene: TRBD1; V gene: TRBV7-2; CDR3 protein: CASSLRTGGTGELFF; CDR3 DNA: TGTGCCAGCAGCTTGAGGACAGGGGGCACCGGGGAGCTGTTTTTT
J gene: TRBJ2-7; clone size: once; D gene: NA; V gene: TRBV18; CDR3 protein: CASSEGVSYEQYF; CDR3 DNA: TGTGCCAGCTCAGAAGGTGTCTCCTACGAGCAGTACTTC
J gene: TRBJ1-1; clone size: NA; D gene: NA; V gene: TRBV7-2; CDR3 protein: CASSLVGGMNTEAFF; CDR3 DNA: TGTGCCAGCAGCTTAGTAGGGGGAATGAACACTGAAGCTTTCTTT
J gene: TRBJ1-1; clone size: NA; D gene: TRBD1; V gene: TRBV6-6; CDR3 protein: CATVTGRNTEAFF; CDR3 DNA: TGTGCCACCGTGACAGGGCGGAACACTGAAGCTTTCTTT
J gene: TRBJ2-5; clone size: NA; D gene: TRBD1; V gene: TRBV7-3; CDR3 protein: CASSAQTGSQETQYF; CDR3 DNA: TGTGCCAGCAGCGCCCAGACAGGGAGCCAAGAGACCCAGTACTTC
J gene: TRBJ1-4; clone size: NA; D gene: NA; V gene: TRBV12-3/TRBV12-4; CDR3 protein: CASSVQENEKLFF; CDR3 DNA: TGTGCCAGCAGTGTTCAGGAGAATGAAAAACTGTTTTTT
J gene: TRBJ1-3; clone size: once; D gene: NA; V gene: TRBV11-2; CDR3 protein: CASSPAGGAAGNTIYF; CDR3 DNA: TGTGCCAGCAGCCCAGCTGGCGGGGCGGCTGGAAACACCATATATTTT
J gene: TRBJ2-3; clone size: NA; D gene: NA; V gene: TRBV6-6; CDR3 protein: CASTPGADTQYF; CDR3 DNA: TGTGCCAGCACACCAGGGGCAGATACGCAGTATTTT
J gene: TRBJ2-3; clone size: NA; D gene: TRBD2; V gene: TRBV2; CDR3 protein: CASRRGAGDTQYF; CDR3 DNA: TGTGCCAGCAGGCGGGGGGCCGGAGATACGCAGTATTTT
J gene: TRBJ2-5; clone size: NA; D gene: TRBD2; V gene: TRBV13; CDR3 protein: CASSHPGLARPDGQYF; CDR3 DNA: TGTGCCAGCAGCCACCCGGGACTAGCACGCCCCGACGGCCAGTACTTC